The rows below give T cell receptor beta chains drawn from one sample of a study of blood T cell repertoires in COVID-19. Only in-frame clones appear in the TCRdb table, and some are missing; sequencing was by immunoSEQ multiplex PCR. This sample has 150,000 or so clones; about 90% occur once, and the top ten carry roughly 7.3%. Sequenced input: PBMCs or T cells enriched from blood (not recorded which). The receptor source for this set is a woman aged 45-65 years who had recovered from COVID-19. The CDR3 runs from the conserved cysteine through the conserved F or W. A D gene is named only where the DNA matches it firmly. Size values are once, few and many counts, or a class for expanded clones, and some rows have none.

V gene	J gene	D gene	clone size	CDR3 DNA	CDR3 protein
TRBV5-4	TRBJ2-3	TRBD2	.	TGTGCCAGCAGCCGGACTAGCGGGAGGACAGATACGCAGTATTTT	CASSRTSGRTDTQYF
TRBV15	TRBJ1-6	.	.	TGTGCCACCAGCAGAGACCGGGGACAAGTATCACCCCTCCACTTT	CATSRDRGQVSPLHF
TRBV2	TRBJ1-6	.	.	TGTGCCAGCACCGCGGGGGGGAGCTCCTATAATTCACCCCTCCACTTT	CASTAGGSSYNSPLHF
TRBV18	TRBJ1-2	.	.	TGTGCCAGCTCACCACCGGCCAGGGATGGCTACACCTTC	CASSPPARDGYTF
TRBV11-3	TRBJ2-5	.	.	TGTGCCAGCAGCTTAATCCCGGGGCGGGGAGAGGAAGAGACCCAGTACTTC	CASSLIPGRGEEETQYF
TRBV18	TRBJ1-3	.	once	TGTGCCAGCTCACCACCGGCGCGGGCTGGAAACACCATATATTTT	CASSPPARAGNTIYF
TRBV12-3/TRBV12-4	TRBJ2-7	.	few	TGTGCCAGCAGGGGGGACAAAGCCTACGAGCAGTACTTC	CASRGDKAYEQYF
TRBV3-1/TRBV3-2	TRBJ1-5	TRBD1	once	TGTGCCAGCAGCCAAGGGGACAGGGAGCTTCAGCCCCAGCATTTT	CASSQGDRELQPQHF
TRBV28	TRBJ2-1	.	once	TGTGCCAGCAGTTTGGGGGGACAGTACAATGAGCAGTTCTTC	CASSLGGQYNEQFF
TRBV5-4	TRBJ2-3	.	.	TGTGCCAGCAGCTTCGGGGGAGGAACAGATACGCAGTATTTT	CASSFGGGTDTQYF
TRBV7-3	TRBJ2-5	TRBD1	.	TGTGCCAGCAGTCTAACCGGGACAGGGAGTAGAGAGACCCAGTACTTC	CASSLTGTGSRETQYF
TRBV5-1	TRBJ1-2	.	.	TGCGCCAGCAGCCGCGGCGGGGGGGATTATGGCTACACCTTC	CASSRGGGDYGYTF
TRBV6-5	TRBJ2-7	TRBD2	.	TGTGCCAGCAGTTACGGGACTAGCGGTTCGGCGGAGCAGTACTTC	CASSYGTSGSAEQYF
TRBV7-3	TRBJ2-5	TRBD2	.	TGTGCCAGCAGCCCCCTTGGGGCGGGAGGGCCGGAGACCCAGTACTTC	CASSPLGAGGPETQYF
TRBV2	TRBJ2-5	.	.	TGTGCCAGCAGTGGGGCAGGGGCCGCCCAAGAGACCCAGTACTTC	CASSGAGAAQETQYF
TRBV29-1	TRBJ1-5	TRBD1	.	TGCAGCGTTGTGGACAGGGGCAATCAGCCCCAGCATTTT	CSVVDRGNQPQHF
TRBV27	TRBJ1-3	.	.	TGTGCCAGCAGTCCCTATTCGGGGGGACCTGGAAACACCATATATTTT	CASSPYSGGPGNTIYF
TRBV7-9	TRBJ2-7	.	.	TGTGCCAGCAGCTTAGGGTTAGACGAGCAGTACTTC	CASSLGLDEQYF
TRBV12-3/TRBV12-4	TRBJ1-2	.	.	TGTGCCAGCAGTGCGGGACGGGTTGGCTACACCTTC	CASSAGRVGYTF
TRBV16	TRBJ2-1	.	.	TGTGCCAGCAGCCAATGGGAGGCGCCAGCACAGTTCTTC	CASSQWEAPAQFF
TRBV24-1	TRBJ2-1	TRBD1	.	TGTGCCACCGTGTCCGGGACAGCCCCAGGGAATGAGCAGTTCTTC	CATVSGTAPGNEQFF
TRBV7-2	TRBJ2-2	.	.	TGTGCCAGCAGCTTAGACTCGACGGTCCCAGGAGGGCTGTTTTTT	CASSLDSTVPGGLFF
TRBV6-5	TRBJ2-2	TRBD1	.	TGTGCCAGCCGAAGGACAGGGGCCAACACCGGGGAGCTGTTTTTT	CASRRTGANTGELFF
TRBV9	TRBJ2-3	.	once	TGTGCCAGCAGCCCCCGAATTGGGGGGAGAAGCACAGATACGCAGTATTTT	CASSPRIGGRSTDTQYF
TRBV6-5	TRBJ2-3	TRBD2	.	TGTGCCAGCAGTCCCTTTGACCCCGCCGGGGGGACGCAGTATTTT	CASSPFDPAGGTQYF
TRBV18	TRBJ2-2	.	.	TGTGCCAGCTCACACAGGGTTGAGAACACCGGGGAGCTGTTTTTT	CASSHRVENTGELFF
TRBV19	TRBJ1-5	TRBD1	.	TGTGCCAGTAGTGCGATGGACAGGGGAGACAATCAGCCCCAGCATTTT	CASSAMDRGDNQPQHF
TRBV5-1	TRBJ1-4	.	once	TGCGCCATGAGGGCAACTAATGAAAAACTGTTTTTT	CAMRATNEKLFF
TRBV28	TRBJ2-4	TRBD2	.	TGTGCCAGCAGTTCGTCCAGGGAGGGAAACTTAGCCAAAAACATTCAGTACTTC	CASSSSREGNLAKNIQYF
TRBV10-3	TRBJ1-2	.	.	TGTGCCATCAGTGAGTCGGGGGGGCGCATCTATGGCTACACCTTC	CAISESGGRIYGYTF
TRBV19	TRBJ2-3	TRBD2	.	TGTGCCAGTAGTACGGGACTAGTCGTTAGCACAGATACGCAGTATTTT	CASSTGLVVSTDTQYF
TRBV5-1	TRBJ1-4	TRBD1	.	TGCGCCAGCAGCTACGCCGGACAGGGAGGCTTCGAAAAACTGTTTTTT	CASSYAGQGGFEKLFF
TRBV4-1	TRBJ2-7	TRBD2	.	TGCGCCAGCAGCCGTCTTCTAAGAGCCGGCGGGAGGGAGCAGTACTTC	CASSRLLRAGGREQYF
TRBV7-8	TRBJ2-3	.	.	TGTGCCAGCAGCTTAGTGTCGGCTGGGAGTGGAGATACGCAGTATTTT	CASSLVSAGSGDTQYF
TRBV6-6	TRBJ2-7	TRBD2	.	TGTGCCAGCAGTCGAGGCGGGACTAGCGGGGACTACGAGCAGTACTTC	CASSRGGTSGDYEQYF
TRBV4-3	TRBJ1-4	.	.	TGCGCCAGCAGCCAAGAAACGGTCAGGGGCGGAACTAATGAAAAACTGTTTTTT	CASSQETVRGGTNEKLFF
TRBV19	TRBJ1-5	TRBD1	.	TGTGCCAGTAGCCGAGACAGGGATCGCAATCAGCCCCAGCATTTT	CASSRDRDRNQPQHF
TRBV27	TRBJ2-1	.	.	TGTGCCAGCAGTTCCCGGGCTAGCGCAAACTACTACAATGAGCAGTTCTTC	CASSSRASANYYNEQFF
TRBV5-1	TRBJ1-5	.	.	TGCGCCAGCAGCTGGACCGGGGATCAGCCCCAGCATTTT	CASSWTGDQPQHF
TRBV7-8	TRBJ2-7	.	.	TGTGCCAGCAGCTTAAGGACAGCCAACAGGTTTGAGCAGTACTTC	CASSLRTANRFEQYF
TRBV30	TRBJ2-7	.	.	TGTGCCTGGGTGAGAGTCGGGTACGAGCAGTACTTC	CAWVRVGYEQYF